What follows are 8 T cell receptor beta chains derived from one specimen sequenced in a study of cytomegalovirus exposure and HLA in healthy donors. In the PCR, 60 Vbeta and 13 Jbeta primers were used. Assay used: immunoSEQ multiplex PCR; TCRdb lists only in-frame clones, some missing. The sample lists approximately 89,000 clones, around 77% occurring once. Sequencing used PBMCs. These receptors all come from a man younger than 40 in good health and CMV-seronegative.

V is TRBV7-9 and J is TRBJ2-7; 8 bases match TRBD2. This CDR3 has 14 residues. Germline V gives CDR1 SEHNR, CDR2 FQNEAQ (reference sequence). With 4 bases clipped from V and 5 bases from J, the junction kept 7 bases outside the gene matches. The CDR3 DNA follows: TGTGCCAGCAGCTGGGGTAGCGGGATGCACGAGCAGTACTTC. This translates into CASSWGSGMHEQYF.

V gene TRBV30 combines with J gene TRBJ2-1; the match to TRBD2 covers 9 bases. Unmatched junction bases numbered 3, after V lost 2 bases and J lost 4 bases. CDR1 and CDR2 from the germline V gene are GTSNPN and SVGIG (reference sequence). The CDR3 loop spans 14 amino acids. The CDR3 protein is CAWSLSGGYNEQFF. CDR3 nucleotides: TGTGCCTGGAGTCTTAGCGGGGGTTACAATGAGCAGTTCTTC.

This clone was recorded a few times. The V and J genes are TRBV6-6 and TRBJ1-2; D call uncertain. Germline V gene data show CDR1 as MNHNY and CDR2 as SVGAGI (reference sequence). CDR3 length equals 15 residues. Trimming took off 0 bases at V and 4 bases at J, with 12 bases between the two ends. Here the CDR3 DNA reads TGTGCCAGCAGTTACTCACGGGGAGCTAGCTATGGCTACACCTTC. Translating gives CASSYSRGASYGYTF.

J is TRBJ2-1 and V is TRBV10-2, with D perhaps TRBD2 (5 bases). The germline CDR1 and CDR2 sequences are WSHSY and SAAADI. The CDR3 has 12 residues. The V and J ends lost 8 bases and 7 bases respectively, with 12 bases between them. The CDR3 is CASVGSANEQFF. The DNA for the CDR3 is TGCGCCAGCGTGGGGAGCGCGAATGAGCAGTTCTTC.

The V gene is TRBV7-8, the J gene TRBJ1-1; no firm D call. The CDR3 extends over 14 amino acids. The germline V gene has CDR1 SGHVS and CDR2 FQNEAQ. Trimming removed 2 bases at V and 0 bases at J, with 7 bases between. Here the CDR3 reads CASSLLRLNTEAFF. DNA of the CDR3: TGTGCCAGCAGCTTATTGAGGTTGAACACTGAAGCTTTCTTT.

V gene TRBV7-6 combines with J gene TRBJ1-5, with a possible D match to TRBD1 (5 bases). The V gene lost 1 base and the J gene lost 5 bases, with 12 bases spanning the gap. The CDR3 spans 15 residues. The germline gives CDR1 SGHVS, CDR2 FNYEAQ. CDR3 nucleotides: TGTGCCAGCAGCTTAGTTGACAGCCCGGATCAGCCCCAGCATTTT. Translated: CASSLVDSPDQPQHF. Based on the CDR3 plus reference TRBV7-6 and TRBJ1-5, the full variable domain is GAGVSQSPRYKVTKRGQDVALRCDPISGHVSLYWYRQALGQGPEFLTYFNYEAQQDKSGLPNDRFSAERPEGSISTLTIQRTEQRDSAMYRCASSLVDSPDQPQHFGDGTRLSIL.

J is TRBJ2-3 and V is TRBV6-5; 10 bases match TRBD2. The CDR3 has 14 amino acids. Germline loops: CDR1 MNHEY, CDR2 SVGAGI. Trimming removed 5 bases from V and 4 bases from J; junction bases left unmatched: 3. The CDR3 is CASSGLAGADTQYF. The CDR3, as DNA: TGTGCCAGCAGTGGGCTAGCGGGAGCAGATACGCAGTATTTT.

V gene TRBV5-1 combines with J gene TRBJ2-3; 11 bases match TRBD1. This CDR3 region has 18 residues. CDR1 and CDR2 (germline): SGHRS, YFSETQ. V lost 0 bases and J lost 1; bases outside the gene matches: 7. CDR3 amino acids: CASSLAPGQGARTDTQYF. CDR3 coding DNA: TGCGCCAGCAGCTTGGCCCCCGGACAGGGGGCCCGCACAGATACGCAGTATTTT.